This T cell receptor beta chain was retrieved from a study of OX40 agonist ivuxolimab in advanced cancers. Study-wide context: The costimulatory receptor OX40 (CD134) was targeted by ivuxolimab, a fully human IgG2 agonistic monoclonal antibody. Intravenous ivuxolimab was administered to patients every 2 weeks at six dose levels: 0.01, 0.1, 0.3, 1.5, 3 and 10 mg/kg. Of the approximately 50 dose-escalation patients, hepatocellular carcinoma was present in roughly 19, melanoma in roughly 15, renal cell carcinoma in 9 and head and neck cancer in 9. A male proportion of roughly 80% and a mean age of approximately 58 years, ranging from 23 to 79, were recorded for the dose-escalation cohort. Prior anti-PD-1, anti-PD-L1 or anti-CTLA-4 therapy was permitted, and 35% to 40% of dose-escalation patients had received checkpoint inhibitors. Partial responses were achieved by three dose-escalation patients, of whom one had hepatocellular carcinoma and two had cutaneous melanoma. The point of sequencing TCRbeta in the periphery was to test whether ivuxolimab changed TCR sequence diversity and drove clonal T-cell expansion. The monotherapy dose-escalation portion (N = 52 patients) of the phase I ivuxolimab trial is reported in the paper.

The CDR3 numbers 14 residues from cysteine through phenylalanine. The read is trimmed to its CDR3 DNA, 42 bases read in frame from base 1. Reading the germline V gene gives CDR1 SGHRS and CDR2 YFSETQ. Clipping removes 4 bases from V and 3 bases from J, with 5 as the unmatched junction base count. Concerning this clone: It lacks a known antigen. Base-call qualities are not available, and no considerably larger clone is one nucleotide away.

Overall results and qualifications from the work: After ivuxolimab, more expanded clones were found on average in CD8+ T cells than in CD4+ T cells. Antigen specificity was not determined for the clonally expanded peripheral T cells. In the 0.1-3.0 mg/kg groups, partial responders were among the patients with the lowest normalized peripheral clonal expansion, particularly in CD8+ T cells. At doses of 0.1 to 3.0 mg/kg, clonal expansion of both CD4+ and CD8+ T cells in blood was seen between baseline and week 6. Low levels of normalized T-cell clonal expansion were also shown by some nonresponding patients.

To sequence the TCRbeta CDR3 region, genomic DNA was isolated from the sorted cells. The immunoSEQ Assay was used for sequencing of TCRbeta CDR3 regions. Not all clones reach the TCRdb copy of this immuneACCESS table, which keeps in-frame sequences only. Checked studies attribute under half of the gap to unresolved V genes and leave the rest unexplained. The sample contains under 65,000 clones, 80% to 90% of them found a single time. The ten largest clones capture approximately 10% of the sample. Patients with autoimmune disease history or receiving systemic immunosuppression were excluded from the trial. Peripheral blood for TCR sequencing was drawn from every dose cohort at baseline, at cycle 4 day 1 and at cycle 7 day 1. Samples were obtained from an open-label, multicenter, first-in-human phase I dose-escalation trial of ivuxolimab. Adults with locally advanced or metastatic melanoma, renal cell, hepatocellular, or head and neck squamous cell carcinoma were enrolled in the trial. Before TCR sequencing, CD4+ and CD8+ T cells were separately sorted from peripheral blood.

In this chain, TRBV5-1 is recombined with TRBJ2-7; a stretch of 9 junction bases matches TRBD1. The sample in question was CD4+ or CD8+ T cells sorted from blood, obtained in a trial of the OX40 agonist ivuxolimab. This receptor was taken from an adult with an advanced solid tumor such as melanoma, head and neck, liver or kidney cancer. At the DNA level, the sequence is TGCGCCAGCAGCGTGGGACAGGGAAGCTACGAGCAGTACTTC. Translated, it reads CASSVGQGSYEQYF.